This record looks at one T cell receptor beta chain sequence and its context. CD45RA-negative memory and CD45RA+ naive subsets were split from the CD4+ cells. This specimen belongs to a study of shared clonotypes between healthy human individuals. Method: immunoSEQ multiplex PCR; TCRdb's copy keeps in-frame clones and lacks some. This repertoire shows roughly 1,600,000 clones, just under 99% found once; its top ten account for roughly 0.35%. The CDR3 spans 15 residues. Trimming removed 1 base at V and 0 bases at J, with 7 bases between. CDR1 SGHKS and CDR2 YYEKEE come from the germline V gene (reference sequence).

V and J are TRBV5-5 and TRBJ2-2; D not resolved. The sequenced sample was naive CD4+ T cells sorted from blood. The subset is: CD45RA+ positively selected. The source is a man aged 30-40 years in good health. The CDR3 region has the DNA TGTGCCAGCAGCTTGTTCGCCGCGAACACCGGGGAGCTGTTTTTT. Its translation: CASSLFAANTGELFF.